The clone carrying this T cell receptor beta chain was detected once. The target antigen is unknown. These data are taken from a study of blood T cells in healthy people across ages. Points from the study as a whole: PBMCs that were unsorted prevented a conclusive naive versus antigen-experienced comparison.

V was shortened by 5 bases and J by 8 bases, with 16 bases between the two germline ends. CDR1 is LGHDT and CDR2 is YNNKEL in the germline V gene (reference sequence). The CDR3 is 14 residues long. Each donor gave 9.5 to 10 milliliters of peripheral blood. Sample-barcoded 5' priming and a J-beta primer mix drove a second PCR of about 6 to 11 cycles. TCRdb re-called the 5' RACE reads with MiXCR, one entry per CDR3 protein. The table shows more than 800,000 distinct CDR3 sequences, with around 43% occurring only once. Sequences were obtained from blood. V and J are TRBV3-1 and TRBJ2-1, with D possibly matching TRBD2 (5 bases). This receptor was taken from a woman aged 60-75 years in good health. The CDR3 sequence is CASSTDTGVDEQFF. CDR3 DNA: TGTGCCAGCAGCACAGATACCGGGGTAGATGAGCAGTTCTTC.